Below, 25 T cell receptor beta chains from the same sample are listed, as sequenced in a study of cytomegalovirus exposure and HLA in healthy donors. 13 Jbeta primers and 60 Vbeta primers were used for the PCR. Some clones are missing from TCRdb's copy, which holds only in-frame ones; the method was immunoSEQ multiplex PCR. The table lists about 140,000 clones, roughly three quarters of them singletons. Sequenced: PBMCs. All receptors derive from a woman between 35 and 50 years old in good health and CMV-seronegative.

The chain uses TRBV4-1 and TRBJ2-1; 11 bases map to TRBD2. Germline V lookup: CDR1 MGHRA, CDR2 YSYEKL. The V and J ends lost 0 bases and 6 bases, in that order; junction bases with no gene match: 7. CDR3 length: 17 residues. The CDR3 DNA sequence: TGCGCCAGCAGCCAAGATCCGCGGCTAGCGGGAGGCAATGAGCAGTTCTTC. As protein: CASSQDPRLAGGNEQFF.

This chain links TRBV13 with TRBJ1-1; D gene ambiguous. V lost 3 bases to trimming and J lost 5 bases, with 13 bases between them. CDR3 length: 14 amino acids. Germline V CDR1 and CDR2: PRHDT, FYEKMQ (reference sequence). Here the CDR3 DNA reads TGTGCCAGCAGCTTTCCGAGGTTAAGGACTGAAGCTTTCTTT. The encoded protein is CASSFPRLRTEAFF.

This sequence joins TRBV19 and TRBJ1-2; a weak D match, TRBD1 (6 bases). The CDR3 has 13 amino acids. Germline CDR1 LNHDA, CDR2 SQIVND (reference sequence). The CDR3 here is CATRGKTNYGYTF. The CDR3 nucleotides are TGTGCAACAAGGGGGAAAACCAACTATGGCTACACCTTC.

The chain employs TRBV7-2 and TRBJ1-1, with D possibly matching TRBD1 (5 bases). V gave up 3 bases and J gave up 1 base, with 6 bases separating them. CDR3 length equals 13 residues. The germline V gene has CDR1 SGHTA and CDR2 FQGNSA. This CDR3 reads CASSFQGNTEAFF. The CDR3 bases are TGTGCCAGCAGCTTCCAGGGGAACACTGAAGCTTTCTTT.

This clone showed up just a few times. This chain uses TRBV27 with TRBJ2-1, with 12 bases fitting TRBD2. This CDR3 comprises 16 residues. V lost 6 bases, J lost 10 bases, and 13 bases stayed unmatched. Germline V gene data show CDR1 as MNHEY and CDR2 as SMNVEV (reference sequence). CDR3 in amino acids: CASSATGTSGFREQFF. In nucleotides, the CDR3 is TGTGCCAGCAGCGCAACCGGGACTAGCGGGTTTCGGGAGCAGTTCTTC.

The J gene is TRBJ2-5, the V gene TRBV7-6; perhaps TRBD2 as D (6 bases). V shed 4 bases and J shed 5 bases, with 14 bases lying between them. CDR3 size: 14 residues. Germline lookup yields CDR1 SGHVS and CDR2 FNYEAQ. The CDR3 DNA is TGTGCCAGCAGCTCCCACGGCGGGGAGGAGACCCAGTACTTC. Translating it yields CASSSHGGEETQYF. Variable domain in full (rest from reference TRBV7-6 and TRBJ2-5): GAGVSQSPRYKVTKRGQDVALRCDPISGHVSLYWYRQALGQGPEFLTYFNYEAQQDKSGLPNDRFSAERPEGSISTLTIQRTEQRDSAMYRCASSSHGGEETQYFGPGTRLLVL.

This clone has a single count. The chain is built from TRBV7-9 and TRBJ1-2; 7 nucleotides agree with TRBD1. This CDR3 has 16 amino acids. Germline CDR1 SEHNR, CDR2 FQNEAQ (reference sequence). J lost 8 bases, V lost 5 bases, and 17 bases had no gene match. The CDR3: CASSPKDRARLGGYTF. CDR3 in DNA: TGTGCCAGCAGCCCCAAAGACAGGGCCCGGCTTGGGGGCTACACCTTC.

J is TRBJ1-2 and V is TRBV19, with a tentative D call TRBD1 (6 bases). CDR1 is LNHDA and CDR2 is SQIVND in the germline V gene (reference sequence). Trimming cost V 4 bases and J 6 bases, with 12 bases left between them. There are 13 residues in the CDR3. The CDR3 region is CASSKGGDDGYTF. CDR3 in DNA: TGTGCCAGTAGTAAAGGGGGGGATGATGGCTACACCTTC.

The rearrangement links TRBV27 to TRBJ2-1; 10 bases are a match to TRBD2. The CDR3 consists of 15 residues. Trimming at V came to 3 bases and at J to 9 bases, leaving 8 bases not matched to a gene. CDR1 is MNHEY and CDR2 is SMNVEV in the germline V gene (reference sequence). The CDR3 coding sequence is TGTGCCAGCAGTTTCCTCCTAGCGGGAGTGGTTGAGCAGTTCTTC. This gives the protein CASSFLLAGVVEQFF.

This clone was picked up one time. An end of the junction differs from the germline gene, which may be a read error. The chain carries TRBV19 and TRBJ1-1; D ambiguous. Germline CDR1 LNHDA, CDR2 SQIVND (reference sequence). CDR3 length equals 14 residues. CDR3 nucleotides: TGTGCCAGTAGTATAGGCGAGGGTTGGACTGAAGTTTTCTTT. Amino acid sequence: CASSIGEGWTEVFF.

The rearrangement links TRBV28 to TRBJ2-1, with D unclear. With 7 bases removed from V and 7 bases from J, the gap between germline ends came to 11 bases. The germline CDR1 and CDR2 sequences are MDHEN and SYDVKM. The CDR3 length is 12 residues. CDR3 amino acids: CASTSPGNEQFF. The CDR3 region has the DNA TGTGCCAGCACTTCACCCGGGAATGAGCAGTTCTTC.

This clone was counted a few times. CDR3 DNA sequence: TGTGCCAGCAGTCCTCAGAGGGCGGGCCGGGCGGCTGGGGCCAACGTCCTGACTTTC. Translated, it gives CASSPQRAGRAAGANVLTF. The rearrangement links TRBV28 to TRBJ2-6; D perhaps matches TRBD2 (5 bases). Between the trimmed V and J ends, which lost 5 bases and 2 bases, there was a span of 22 bases. The CDR3 extends over 19 amino acids. CDR1 MDHEN and CDR2 SYDVKM come from the germline V gene.

The CDR3 loop is CASSIAGVYGNQPQHF. The CDR3 DNA reads as TGTGCCAGTAGTATAGCCGGGGTCTATGGCAATCAGCCCCAGCATTTT. The chain combines TRBV19 with TRBJ1-5; D uncertain. The CDR3 has 16 residues. V was cut by 1 base and J by 2 bases, with 12 bases left in between. Germline CDR1 reads LNHDA; CDR2 reads SQIVND (reference sequence). Filled out from reference TRBV19 and TRBJ1-5, the complete variable domain reads DGGITQSPKYLFRKEGQNVTLSCEQNLNHDAMYWYRQDPGQGLRLIYYSQIVNDFQKGDIAEGYSVSREKKESFPLTVTSAQKNPTAFYLCASSIAGVYGNQPQHFGDGTRLSIL.

This clone was observed a handful of times. The chain carries TRBV5-1 and TRBJ2-5; 9 bases are a match to TRBD2. The DNA end lines up better with TRBJ2-7; the J call may be wrong. The CDR3 loop spans 15 amino acids. The germline V gene has CDR1 SGHRS and CDR2 YFSETQ. The DNA of the CDR3 is TGCGCCAGCAGCTTGGTGCTAGCGGGGAATTACGAGCAGTACTTC. It encodes CASSLVLAGNYEQYF.

CDR3 coding DNA: TGTGCCAGCAGCTTGGTGGCGTCCGGGGATACGCAGTATTTT. This gives the protein CASSLVASGDTQYF. This sequence joins TRBV5-6 and TRBJ2-3; no firm D call. CDR1 SGHDT and CDR2 YYEEEE come from the germline V gene. Trimming pared 0 bases from V and 6 bases from J, leaving 11 bases between. The CDR3 contains 14 residues.

V gene TRBV7-9 combines with J gene TRBJ1-1; no reliable D call. V was pared by 1 base and J by 7 bases, with 10 bases between. This CDR3 is 13 amino acids long. Germline loops: CDR1 SEHNR, CDR2 FQNEAQ (reference sequence). Written as DNA, the CDR3 is TGTGCCAGCAGCTTAGTTCGCAGCGGTGAAGCTTTCTTT. This sequence encodes CASSLVRSGEAFF. Full variable domain (missing parts from reference TRBV7-9 and TRBJ1-1): DTGVSQNPRHKITKRGQNVTFRCDPISEHNRLYWYRQTLGQGPEFLTYFQNEAQLEKSRLLSDRFSAERPKGSFSTLEIQRTEQGDSAMYLCASSLVRSGEAFFGQGTRLTVV.

V and J are TRBV7-9 and TRBJ2-2; 7 nucleotides match TRBD1. V shed 5 bases and J 1 base; nucleotides not matched to a gene: 4. Germline-derived CDR1 and CDR2 are SEHNR and FQNEAQ (reference sequence). CDR3 length: 15 residues. Here the CDR3 reads CASSPGQENTGELFF. In nucleotides, the CDR3 is TGTGCCAGCAGCCCCGGACAGGAGAACACCGGGGAGCTGTTTTTT.

The count of this clone is one. The gene calls are TRBV21-1 and TRBJ2-4; TRBD2 is the table's D call and was not checked against the DNA. TRBV21-1 is a pseudogene locus. This CDR3 region has 20 residues. CDR3: CASNLGKLAGGPLAKNIQYF. The CDR3 DNA follows: TGTGCCAGCAACCTAGGGAAGCTAGCGGGAGGGCCTTTGGCCAAAAACATTCAGTACTTC.

This sequence joins TRBV7-8 and TRBJ2-7; TRBD1 aligns across 10 bases. The CDR3 runs to 16 residues. The V segment lost 5 bases and the J segment 5 bases; nucleotides outside the gene matches: 12. CDR1 and CDR2 from the germline V gene are SGHVS and FQNEAQ. The CDR3 here is CASSLQSGTGAHEQYF. CDR3 in DNA: TGTGCCAGCAGCCTGCAGTCCGGGACAGGGGCGCACGAGCAGTACTTC.

This chain connects TRBV5-1 to TRBJ1-1; D possibly corresponds to TRBD1 (6 bases). Trimming cost V 6 bases and J 1 base, with 10 bases left between them. The CDR3 sequence is 13 residues long. CDR1 is SGHRS, CDR2 YFSETQ, per germline. The CDR3, as DNA: TGCGCCAGCACACAGGGTGGGAACACTGAAGCTTTCTTT. This encodes CASTQGGNTEAFF.

This chain links TRBV11-2 with TRBJ2-1; 13 bases align to TRBD2. Germline assignment: CDR1 SGHAT and CDR2 FQNNGV. V was clipped by 5 bases and J by 8 bases; unmatched bases: 6. The CDR3 runs 15 residues. The chain's CDR3 is CASSQLAGGSYEQFF. CDR3 nucleotide sequence: TGTGCCAGCAGCCAACTAGCGGGAGGGAGCTATGAGCAGTTCTTC.

J is TRBJ1-2 and V is TRBV6-1, with TRBD1 identical over 7 bases. V shed 2 bases, J shed 4 bases, and the junction held 7 bases outside the gene matches. This CDR3 comprises 15 residues. CDR1 and CDR2 from the germline V gene are MNHNS and SASEGT. The CDR3 DNA is TGTGCCAGCAGTGAACCGGGACAGCCAATCTATGGCTACACCTTC. Protein: CASSEPGQPIYGYTF.

This chain uses TRBV7-7 with TRBJ2-5; 7 nucleotides match TRBD2. V shed 4 bases and J 5 bases; nucleotides not matched to a gene: 10. This CDR3 is 15 amino acids long. The germline CDR1 and CDR2 sequences are SSHAT and FNYEAQ (reference sequence). CDR3 bases: TGTGCCAGCAGCTCCCCCTTCCGGGGGGTCGAGACCCAGTACTTC. Its protein is CASSSPFRGVETQYF.

The rearrangement joins TRBV5-1 to TRBJ1-2, with a tentative D call TRBD1 (5 bases). V gave up 0 bases and J gave up 3 bases, with 18 bases separating them. The CDR3 covers 17 residues. Germline CDR1 is SGHRS and CDR2 is YFSETQ. The CDR3 bases are TGCGCCAGCAGCTTGGCGGGCAGGGTAGTTGGGGACTATGGCTACACCTTC. Residues: CASSLAGRVVGDYGYTF. Filled out from reference TRBV5-1 and TRBJ1-2, the complete variable domain reads KAGVTQTPRYLIKTRGQQVTLSCSPISGHRSVSWYQQTPGQGLQFLFEYFSETQRNKGNFPGRFSGRQFSNSRSEMNVSTLELGDSALYLCASSLAGRVVGDYGYTFGSGTRLTVV.

J is TRBJ1-1 and V is TRBV30, with D unresolved. The CDR3 covers 13 residues. Trimming removed 4 bases at V and 1 base at J, with 10 bases between. Germline V CDR1 and CDR2: GTSNPN, SVGIG (reference sequence). The CDR3 region has the DNA TGTGCCTGGAACCTCCAGGAGAACACTGAAGCTTTCTTT. It translates to CAWNLQENTEAFF.